This is a list of T cell receptor beta chains from one sample in a study of OX40 agonist ivuxolimab in advanced cancers. Libraries were prepared by immunoSEQ multiplex PCR; TCRdb keeps only in-frame clonotypes and omits some of them. The data hold 60,000 to 65,000 clones, with over 90% observed a single time. The sample here was CD4+ or CD8+ T cells sorted from blood, taken in a trial of the OX40 agonist ivuxolimab. Source of these receptors: an adult with an advanced solid tumor such as melanoma, head and neck, liver or kidney cancer. CDR3s include the opening cysteine and the closing phenylalanine or tryptophan. D genes are given only for firm matches. The size of a clone is reported for some rows only, either as once, few or many, or as a class for expanded clones.

D gene,J gene,V gene,clone size,CDR3 protein,CDR3 DNA
.,TRBJ2-7,TRBV6-5,.,CASSYSLDYEQYF,TGTGCCAGCAGTTACTCCCTGGACTACGAGCAGTACTTC
.,TRBJ1-5,TRBV2,once,CASSGDSYSNQPQHF,TGTGCCAGCAGTGGAGACAGTTATAGCAATCAGCCCCAGCATTTT
.,TRBJ2-4,TRBV28,.,CASSFGGLAKNIQYF,TGTGCCAGCAGTTTTGGGGGACTAGCCAAAAACATTCAGTACTTC
.,TRBJ1-1,TRBV28,.,CASSSDRVTMNTEAFF,TGTGCCAGCAGTTCTGACAGAGTTACAATGAACACTGAAGCTTTCTTT
.,TRBJ2-3,TRBV7-9,.,CASSLAGWDTQYF,TGTGCCAGCAGCTTAGCCGGTTGGGATACGCAGTATTTT
TRBD2,TRBJ2-1,TRBV7-8,.,CASSFPGLAGGPQFF,TGTGCCAGCAGCTTCCCGGGACTAGCGGGAGGGCCTCAGTTCTTC
.,TRBJ2-1,TRBV5-1,.,CASSWAEEQFF,TGCGCCAGCAGCTGGGCGGAAGAGCAGTTCTTC
TRBD1,TRBJ2-7,TRBV27,.,CASSLGTASYEQYF,TGTGCCAGCAGTTTAGGGACAGCCTCCTACGAGCAGTACTTC
.,TRBJ2-7,TRBV7-3,.,CASSLRISYEQYF,TGTGCCAGCAGCTTACGAATCTCCTACGAGCAGTACTTC
TRBD1,TRBJ1-2,TRBV2,.,CASRDAGTGGRGYTF,TGTGCCAGCAGAGACGCCGGGACAGGGGGCCGTGGCTACACCTTC
.,TRBJ2-2,TRBV27,.,CASTLLALNTGELFF,TGTGCCAGCACCCTACTAGCCCTGAACACCGGGGAGCTGTTTTTT
TRBD2,TRBJ2-2,TRBV5-4,.,CASSGTSGNTGELFF,TGTGCCAGCAGTGGGACTAGCGGGAACACCGGGGAGCTGTTTTTT
.,TRBJ2-7,TRBV6-1,.,CASSAAVSSYEQYF,TGTGCCAGCAGTGCCGCTGTGTCTTCCTACGAGCAGTACTTC
.,TRBJ2-3,TRBV27,once,CASSSLPLGPDTQYF,TGTGCCAGCAGTTCCCTCCCTCTTGGTCCAGATACGCAGTATTTT
.,TRBJ2-5,TRBV6-1,.,CASSEVGGPETQYF,TGTGCCAGCAGTGAAGTCGGGGGTCCGGAGACCCAGTACTTC
.,TRBJ2-1,TRBV19,once,CASSIWVRGASYNEQFF,TGTGCCAGTAGTATTTGGGTTCGAGGAGCCTCCTACAATGAGCAGTTCTTC
TRBD1,TRBJ2-7,TRBV27,.,CASSLGQGANEQYF,TGTGCCAGCAGTTTAGGACAGGGGGCGAACGAGCAGTACTTC
TRBD2,TRBJ2-4,TRBV7-9,.,CASSLGTSGGLAKNIQYF,TGTGCCAGCAGCTTAGGGACTAGCGGGGGGCTAGCCAAAAACATTCAGTACTTC
TRBD2,TRBJ2-7,TRBV4-2,.,CASSQGLAGSYEQYF,TGTGCCAGCAGCCAAGGACTAGCGGGGTCCTACGAGCAGTACTTC
TRBD1,TRBJ2-7,TRBV5-4,.,CASSWDRGSYEQYF,TGTGCCAGCAGCTGGGACAGGGGCTCCTACGAGCAGTACTTC
.,TRBJ2-3,TRBV9,.,CASSVGGPSTDTQYF,TGTGCCAGCAGCGTAGGAGGACCGAGCACAGATACGCAGTATTTT
.,TRBJ1-1,TRBV23-1,.,CASSQSERVTEAFF,TGCGCCAGCAGTCAATCGGAGAGGGTAACTGAAGCTTTCTTT
TRBD1,TRBJ1-3,TRBV15,.,CATSSFPGTEVYSTIYF,TGTGCCACCAGCAGTTTTCCCGGGACAGAAGTTTATAGCACCATATATTTT
.,TRBJ2-7,TRBV27,.,CASSYGLEQYF,TGTGCCAGCAGTTACGGACTGGAGCAGTACTTC
.,TRBJ2-7,TRBV11-3,.,CASSYIRDEQYF,TGTGCCAGCAGCTACATCAGGGACGAGCAGTACTTC
.,TRBJ2-1,TRBV7-9,.,CASSLGNNEQFF,TGTGCCAGCAGCTTAGGGAACAATGAGCAGTTCTTC
.,TRBJ2-2,TRBV6-6,.,CASSYYANTGELFF,TGTGCCAGCAGTTACTATGCGAACACCGGGGAGCTGTTTTTT